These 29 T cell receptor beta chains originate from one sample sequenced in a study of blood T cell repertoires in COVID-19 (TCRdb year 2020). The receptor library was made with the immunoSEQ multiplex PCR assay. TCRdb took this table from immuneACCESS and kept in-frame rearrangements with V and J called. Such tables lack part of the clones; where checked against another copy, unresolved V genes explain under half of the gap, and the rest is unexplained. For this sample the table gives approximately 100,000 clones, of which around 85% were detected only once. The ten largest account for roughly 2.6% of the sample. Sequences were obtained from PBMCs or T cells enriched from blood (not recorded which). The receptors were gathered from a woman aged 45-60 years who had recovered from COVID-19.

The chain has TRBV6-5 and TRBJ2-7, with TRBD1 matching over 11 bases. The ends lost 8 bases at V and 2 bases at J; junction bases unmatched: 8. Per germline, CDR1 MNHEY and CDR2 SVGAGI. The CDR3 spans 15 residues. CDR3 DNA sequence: TGTGCCAGCCGGGACAGGGGGACTCCTACCTACGAGCAGTACTTC. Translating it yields CASRDRGTPTYEQYF.

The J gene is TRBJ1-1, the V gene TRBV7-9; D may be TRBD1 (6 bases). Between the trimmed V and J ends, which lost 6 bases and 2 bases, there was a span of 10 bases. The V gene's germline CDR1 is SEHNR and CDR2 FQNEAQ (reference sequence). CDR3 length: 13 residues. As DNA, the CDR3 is TGTGCCAGCAGTGGACAGATAAACACTGAAGCTTTCTTT. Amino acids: CASSGQINTEAFF. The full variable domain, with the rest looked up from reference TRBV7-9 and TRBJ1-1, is DTGVSQNPRHKITKRGQNVTFRCDPISEHNRLYWYRQTLGQGPEFLTYFQNEAQLEKSRLLSDRFSAERPKGSFSTLEIQRTEQGDSAMYLCASSGQINTEAFFGQGTRLTVV.

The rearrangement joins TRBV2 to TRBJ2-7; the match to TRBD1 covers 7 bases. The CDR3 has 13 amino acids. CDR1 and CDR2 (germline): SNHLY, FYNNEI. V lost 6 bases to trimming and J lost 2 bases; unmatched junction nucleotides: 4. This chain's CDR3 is CASRGTAPYEQYF. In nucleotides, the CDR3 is TGTGCCAGCAGGGGGACAGCGCCCTACGAGCAGTACTTC.

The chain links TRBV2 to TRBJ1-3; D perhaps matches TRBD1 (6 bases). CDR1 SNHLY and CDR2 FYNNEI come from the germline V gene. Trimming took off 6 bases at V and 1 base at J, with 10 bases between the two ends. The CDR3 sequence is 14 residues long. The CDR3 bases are TGTGCCAGCAGGGAGGGGGGGTCTGGAAACACCATATATTTT. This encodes CASREGGSGNTIYF.

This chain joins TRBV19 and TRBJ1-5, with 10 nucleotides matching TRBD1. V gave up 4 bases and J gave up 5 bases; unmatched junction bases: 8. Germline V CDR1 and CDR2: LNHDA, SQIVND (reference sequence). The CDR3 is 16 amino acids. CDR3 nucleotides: TGTGCCAGTAGTAGGTTCCGGACAGGGGGTTATCAGCCCCAGCATTTT. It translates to CASSRFRTGGYQPQHF.

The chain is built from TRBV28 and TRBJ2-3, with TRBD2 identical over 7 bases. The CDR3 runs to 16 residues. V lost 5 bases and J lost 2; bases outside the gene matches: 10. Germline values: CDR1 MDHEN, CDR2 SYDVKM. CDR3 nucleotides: TGTGCCAGCAGTACCCCGGGGGGTGCCGCCACAGATACGCAGTATTTT. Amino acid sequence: CASSTPGGAATDTQYF. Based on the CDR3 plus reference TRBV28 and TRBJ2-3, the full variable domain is DVKVTQSSRYLVKRTGEKVFLECVQDMDHENMFWYRQDPGLGLRLIYFSYDVKMKEKGDIPEGYSVSREKKERFSLILESASTNQTSMYLCASSTPGGAATDTQYFGPGTRLTVL.

The CDR3 protein is CATRGAINTEAFF. Here the CDR3 DNA reads TGTGCCACCAGGGGCGCGATAAACACTGAAGCTTTCTTT. The rearrangement uses TRBV24-1 and TRBJ1-1; D uncertain. Germline V gene sequence: CDR1 KGHDR, CDR2 SFDVKD. Trimming cost V 7 bases and J 2 bases, with 10 bases left between them. The CDR3 totals 13 residues.

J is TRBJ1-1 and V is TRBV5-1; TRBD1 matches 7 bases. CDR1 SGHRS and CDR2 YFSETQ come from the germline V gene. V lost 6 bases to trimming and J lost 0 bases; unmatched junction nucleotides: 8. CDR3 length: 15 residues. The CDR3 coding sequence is TGCGCCAGCACCCCCCCGGGACAGATGAACACTGAAGCTTTCTTT. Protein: CASTPPGQMNTEAFF.

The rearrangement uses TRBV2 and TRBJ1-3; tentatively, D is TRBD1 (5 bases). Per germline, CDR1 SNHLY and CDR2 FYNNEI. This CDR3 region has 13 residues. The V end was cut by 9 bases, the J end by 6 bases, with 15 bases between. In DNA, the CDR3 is TGTGCCAGTTCGCGGGGGTTATTAAACACCATATATTTT. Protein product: CASSRGLLNTIYF.

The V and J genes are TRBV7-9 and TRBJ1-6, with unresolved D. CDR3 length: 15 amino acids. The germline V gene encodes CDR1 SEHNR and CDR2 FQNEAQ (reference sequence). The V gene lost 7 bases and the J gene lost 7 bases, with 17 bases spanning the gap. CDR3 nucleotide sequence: TGTGCCAGCACCATCTTAAGCGCAGAGAATTCACCCCTCCACTTT. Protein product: CASTILSAENSPLHF. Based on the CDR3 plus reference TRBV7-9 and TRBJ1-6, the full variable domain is DTGVSQNPRHKITKRGQNVTFRCDPISEHNRLYWYRQTLGQGPEFLTYFQNEAQLEKSRLLSDRFSAERPKGSFSTLEIQRTEQGDSAMYLCASTILSAENSPLHFGNGTRLTVT.

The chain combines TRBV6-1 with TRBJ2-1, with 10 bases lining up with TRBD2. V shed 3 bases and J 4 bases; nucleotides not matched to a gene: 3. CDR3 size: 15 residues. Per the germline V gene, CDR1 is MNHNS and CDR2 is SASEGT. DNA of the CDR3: TGTGCCAGCAGTGACGTAGCGGGAGGTTACAATGAGCAGTTCTTC. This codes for CASSDVAGGYNEQFF.

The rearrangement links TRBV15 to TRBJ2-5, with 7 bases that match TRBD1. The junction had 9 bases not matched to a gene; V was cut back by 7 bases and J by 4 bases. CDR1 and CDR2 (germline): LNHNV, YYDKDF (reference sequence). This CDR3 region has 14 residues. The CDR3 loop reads CATNRQGPTETQYF. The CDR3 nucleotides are TGTGCCACCAACCGACAGGGTCCTACAGAGACCCAGTACTTC.

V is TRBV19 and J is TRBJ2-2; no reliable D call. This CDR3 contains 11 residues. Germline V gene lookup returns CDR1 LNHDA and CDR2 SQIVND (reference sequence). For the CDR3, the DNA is TGTGCAGCCCGAGGCACCGGGGAGCTGTTTTTT. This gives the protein CAARGTGELFF. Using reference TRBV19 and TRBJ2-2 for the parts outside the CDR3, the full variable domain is DGGITQSPKYLFRKEGQNVTLSCEQNLNHDAMYWYRQDPGQGLRLIYYSQIVNDFQKGDIAEGYSVSREKKESFPLTVTSAQKNPTAFYLCAARGTGELFFGEGSRLTVL.

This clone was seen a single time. CDR3 nucleotides: TGTGCCAGCAGTTACTCTACAGGGTTTGAGCAGTACTTC. This sequence encodes CASSYSTGFEQYF. The rearrangement uses TRBV6-5 and TRBJ2-7, with TRBD1 as a possible D gene (6 bases). V was shortened by 0 bases and J by 7 bases, with 10 bases between the two germline ends. The CDR3 spans 13 residues. CDR1 MNHEY and CDR2 SVGAGI come from the germline V gene.

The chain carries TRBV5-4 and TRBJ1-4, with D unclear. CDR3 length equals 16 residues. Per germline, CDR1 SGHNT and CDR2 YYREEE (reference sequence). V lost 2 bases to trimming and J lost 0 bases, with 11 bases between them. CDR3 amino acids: CASSFGSAATNEKLFF. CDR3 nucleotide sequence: TGTGCCAGCAGCTTTGGGAGCGCTGCAACTAATGAAAAACTGTTTTTT.

The DNA for the CDR3 is TGTGCCAGCAGTTTCAAAAACACCATATATTTT. Translating it yields CASSFKNTIYF. The V and J genes are TRBV12-3 or TRBV12-4 and TRBJ1-3; no definite D call. The CDR3 spans 11 residues. Trimming removed 3 bases at V and 6 bases at J, with 3 bases between.

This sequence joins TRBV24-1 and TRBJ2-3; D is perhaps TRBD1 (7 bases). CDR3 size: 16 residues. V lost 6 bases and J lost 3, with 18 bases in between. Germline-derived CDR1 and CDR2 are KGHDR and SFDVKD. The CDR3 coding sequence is TGTGCCACCAGTAAAACAGGGGATGCGGGGACAGATACGCAGTATTTT. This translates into CATSKTGDAGTDTQYF.

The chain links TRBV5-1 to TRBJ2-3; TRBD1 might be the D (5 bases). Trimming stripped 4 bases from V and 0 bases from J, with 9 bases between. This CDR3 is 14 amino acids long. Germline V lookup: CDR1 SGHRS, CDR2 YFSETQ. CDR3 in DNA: TGCGCCAGCAGCCAGACAGTCAGCACAGATACGCAGTATTTT. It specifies CASSQTVSTDTQYF.

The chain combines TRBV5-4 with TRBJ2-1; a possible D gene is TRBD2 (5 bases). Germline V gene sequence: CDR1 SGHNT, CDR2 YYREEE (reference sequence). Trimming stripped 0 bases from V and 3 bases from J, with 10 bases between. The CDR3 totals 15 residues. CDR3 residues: CASSLGPSGYNEQFF. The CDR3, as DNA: TGTGCCAGCAGCTTGGGCCCCAGCGGCTACAATGAGCAGTTCTTC. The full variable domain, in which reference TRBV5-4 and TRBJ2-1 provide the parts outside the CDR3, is ETGVTQSPTHLIKTRGQQVTLRCSSQSGHNTVSWYQQALGQGPQFIFQYYREEENGRGNFPPRFSGLQFPNYSSELNVNALELDDSALYLCASSLGPSGYNEQFFGPGTRLTVL.

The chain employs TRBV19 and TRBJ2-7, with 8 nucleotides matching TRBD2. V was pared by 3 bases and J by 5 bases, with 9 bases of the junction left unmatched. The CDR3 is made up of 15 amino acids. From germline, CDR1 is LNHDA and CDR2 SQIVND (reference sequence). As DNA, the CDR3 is TGTGCCAGTAGTATTAGGCGAGCGGGAGACGACGAGCAGTACTTC. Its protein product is CASSIRRAGDDEQYF.

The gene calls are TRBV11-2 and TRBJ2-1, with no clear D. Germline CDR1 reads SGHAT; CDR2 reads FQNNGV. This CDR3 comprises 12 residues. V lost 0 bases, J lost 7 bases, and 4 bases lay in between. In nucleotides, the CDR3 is TGTGCCAGCAGCTTAGATCTGAATGAGCAGTTCTTC. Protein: CASSLDLNEQFF. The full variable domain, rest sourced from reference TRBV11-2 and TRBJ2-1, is EAGVAQSPRYKIIEKRQSVAFWCNPISGHATLYWYQQILGQGPKLLIQFQNNGVVDDSQLPKDRFSAERLKGVDSTLKIQPAKLEDSAVYLCASSLDLNEQFFGPGTRLTVL.

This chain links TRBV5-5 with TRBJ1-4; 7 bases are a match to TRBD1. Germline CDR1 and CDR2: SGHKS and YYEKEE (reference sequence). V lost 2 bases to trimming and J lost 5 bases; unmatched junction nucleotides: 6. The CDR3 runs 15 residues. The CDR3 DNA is TGTGCCAGCAGCTTAATGACAGGGAGGAATGAAAAACTGTTTTTT. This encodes CASSLMTGRNEKLFF.

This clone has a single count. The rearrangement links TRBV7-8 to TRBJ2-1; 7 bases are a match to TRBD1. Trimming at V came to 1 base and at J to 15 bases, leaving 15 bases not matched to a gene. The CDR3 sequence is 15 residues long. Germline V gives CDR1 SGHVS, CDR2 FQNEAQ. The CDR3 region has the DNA TGTGCCAGCAGCTTAGGGACAGGAACTAGGCTAAGTGTGTTCTTC. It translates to CASSLGTGTRLSVFF.

CDR3 amino acids: CASSGWQDRGRNEQFF. CDR3 bases: TGTGCCAGCAGTGGCTGGCAGGACAGGGGGCGGAATGAGCAGTTCTTC. The gene calls are TRBV6-4 and TRBJ2-1; the match to TRBD1 covers 11 bases. J lost 7 bases, V lost 4 bases, and 9 bases had no gene match. The CDR3 is 16 amino acids. Germline V gene lookup returns CDR1 MRHNA and CDR2 SNTAGT.

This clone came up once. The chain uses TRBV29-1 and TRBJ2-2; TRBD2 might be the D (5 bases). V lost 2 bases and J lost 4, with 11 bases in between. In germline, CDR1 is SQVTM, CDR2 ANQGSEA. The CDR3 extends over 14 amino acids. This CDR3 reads CSVERTRGTGELFF. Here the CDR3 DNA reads TGCAGCGTTGAAAGGACCCGGGGCACCGGGGAGCTGTTTTTT.

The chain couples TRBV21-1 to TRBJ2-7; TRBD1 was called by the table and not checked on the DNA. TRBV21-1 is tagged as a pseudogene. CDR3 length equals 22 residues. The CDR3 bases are TGTGCCAGCAGCACACCCGAAACGGACGGTAAGTGGGGGACAGGGGGTTTCTGCGAGCAGTACTTC. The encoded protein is CASSTPETDGKWGTGGFCEQYF.

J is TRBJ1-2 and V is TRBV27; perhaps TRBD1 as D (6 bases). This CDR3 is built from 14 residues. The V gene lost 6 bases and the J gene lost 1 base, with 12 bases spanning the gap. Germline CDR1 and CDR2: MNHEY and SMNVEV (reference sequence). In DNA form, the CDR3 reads TGTGCCAGCAGCCCCCCGGACAGTAACTATGGCTACACCTTC. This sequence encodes CASSPPDSNYGYTF.

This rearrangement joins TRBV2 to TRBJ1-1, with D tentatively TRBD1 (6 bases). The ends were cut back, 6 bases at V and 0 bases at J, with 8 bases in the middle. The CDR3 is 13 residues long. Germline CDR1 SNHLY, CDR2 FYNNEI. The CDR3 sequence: CASSGQLNTEAFF. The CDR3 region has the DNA TGTGCCAGCAGCGGACAGTTGAACACTGAAGCTTTCTTT. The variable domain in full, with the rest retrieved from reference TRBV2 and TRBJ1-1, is EPEVTQTPSHQVTQMGQEVILRCVPISNHLYFYWYRQILGQKVEFLVSFYNNEISEKSEIFDDQFSVERPDGSNFTLKIRSTKLEDSAMYFCASSGQLNTEAFFGQGTRLTVV.

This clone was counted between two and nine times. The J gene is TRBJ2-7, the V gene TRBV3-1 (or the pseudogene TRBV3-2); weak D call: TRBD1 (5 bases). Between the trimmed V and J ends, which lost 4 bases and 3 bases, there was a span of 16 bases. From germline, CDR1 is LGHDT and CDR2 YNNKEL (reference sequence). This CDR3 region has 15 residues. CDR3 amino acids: CASSLRTPVDYEQYF. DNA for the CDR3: TGTGCCAGCAGCCTACGGACACCGGTGGACTACGAGCAGTACTTC.